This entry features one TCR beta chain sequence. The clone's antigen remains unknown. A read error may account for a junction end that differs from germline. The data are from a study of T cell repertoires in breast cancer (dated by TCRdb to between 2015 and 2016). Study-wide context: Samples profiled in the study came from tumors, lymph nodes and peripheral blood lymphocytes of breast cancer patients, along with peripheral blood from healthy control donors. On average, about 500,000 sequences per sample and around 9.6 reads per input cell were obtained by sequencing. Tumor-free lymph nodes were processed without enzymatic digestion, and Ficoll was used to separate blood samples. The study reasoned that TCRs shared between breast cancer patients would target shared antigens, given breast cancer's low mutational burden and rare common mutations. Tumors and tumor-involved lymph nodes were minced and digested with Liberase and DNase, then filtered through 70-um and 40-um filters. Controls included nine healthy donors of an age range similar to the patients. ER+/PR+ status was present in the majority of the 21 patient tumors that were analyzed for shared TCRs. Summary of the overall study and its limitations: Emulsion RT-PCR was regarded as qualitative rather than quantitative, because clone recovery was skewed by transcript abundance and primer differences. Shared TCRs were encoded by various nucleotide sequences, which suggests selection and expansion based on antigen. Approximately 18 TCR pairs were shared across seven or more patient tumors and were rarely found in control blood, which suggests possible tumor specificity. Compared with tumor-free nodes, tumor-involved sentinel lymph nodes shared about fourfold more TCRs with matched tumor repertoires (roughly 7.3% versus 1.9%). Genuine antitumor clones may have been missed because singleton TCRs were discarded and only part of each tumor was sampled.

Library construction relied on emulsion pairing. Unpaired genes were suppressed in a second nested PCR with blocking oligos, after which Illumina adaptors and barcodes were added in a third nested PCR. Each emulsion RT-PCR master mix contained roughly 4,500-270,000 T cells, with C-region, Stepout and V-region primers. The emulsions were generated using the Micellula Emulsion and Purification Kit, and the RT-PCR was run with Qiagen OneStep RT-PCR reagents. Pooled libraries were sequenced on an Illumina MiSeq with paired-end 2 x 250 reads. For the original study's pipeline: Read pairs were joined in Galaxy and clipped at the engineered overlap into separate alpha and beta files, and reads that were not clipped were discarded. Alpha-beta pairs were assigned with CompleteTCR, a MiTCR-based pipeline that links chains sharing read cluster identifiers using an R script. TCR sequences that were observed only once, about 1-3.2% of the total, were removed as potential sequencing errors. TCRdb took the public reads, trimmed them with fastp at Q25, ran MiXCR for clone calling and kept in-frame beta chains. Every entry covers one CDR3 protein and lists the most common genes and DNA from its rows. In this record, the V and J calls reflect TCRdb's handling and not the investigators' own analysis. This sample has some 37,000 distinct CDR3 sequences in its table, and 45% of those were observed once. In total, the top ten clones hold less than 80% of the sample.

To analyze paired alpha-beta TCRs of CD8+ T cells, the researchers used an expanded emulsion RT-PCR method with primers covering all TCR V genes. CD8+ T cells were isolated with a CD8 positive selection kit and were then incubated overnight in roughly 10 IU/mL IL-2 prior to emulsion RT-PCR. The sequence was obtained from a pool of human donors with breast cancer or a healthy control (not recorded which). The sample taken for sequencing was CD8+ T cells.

Here is the DNA: TGTGCCAGCAAGCGGGCCGATGTCTATAGTTCACCCCTCCACTTT. Translation gives CASKRADVYSSPLHF. Recombination linked TRBV25-1 to TRBJ1-6; the D gene assignment is ambiguous. Spanning cysteine to phenylalanine, the CDR3 consists of 15 amino acids. The only DNA kept is the CDR3, 45 bases in frame from the first base. Via the germline V gene, CDR1 is MGHDK and CDR2 SYGVNS.